This record concerns one T cell receptor (beta chain) sequence. The antigen is not known. Possible read error: a much larger clone is one base away. The entry originates in a study of molecular identifiers for immune sequencing clone quantification. Every naive CD8 library was made from between roughly 18,000 and 1,000,000 sorted cells with 10%, 30% or 50% RNA. Study-wide findings and caveats: Underestimation of highly expanded clone sizes could arise where identical TCR molecules share a barcode. Over 97% of effector molecules, but under 1% in naive cells, were held by clones with more than 20 RNA copies.

Bulk libraries came from a prior protocol with listed TCR primers. In TCRdb, the PCR reads were re-called with MiXCR into one record per CDR3 protein. The sample shows 400,000 to 600,000 distinct CDR3 sequences, 25% of them seen only once. This CDR3 region has 13 residues. Germline V gene lookup returns CDR1 MNHEY and CDR2 SVGAGI. This TCR was sampled from a human donor in good health. Some libraries in this study had Jurkat cell RNA spiked in. This sequence joins TRBV6-5 and TRBJ2-7, with 7 bases fitting TRBD1. Sequencing used naive CD8+ T cells from blood, with Jurkat cell RNA spiked in. Noted subset: FACS-sorted CD8+CD4-CCR7+CD45RA+ naive T cells. CDR3 in amino acids: CASAPGQTYEQNF. As DNA, the CDR3 is TGTGCCAGCGCTCCGGGACAGACGTACGAGCAGAACTTC.